The source of this T cell receptor beta chain is a study of T cell responses to AZD1222 COVID-19 vaccine. General study results and limits: With two AZD1222 doses given, Spike-specific TCR breadth and depth both rose. Just a handful of AZD1222 recipients tested seropositive at baseline. Scientists sampled the repertoires only once the peak T cell response had passed.

V lost 8 bases and J 4 bases, leaving 11 bases between the germline ends. The CDR3 runs to 12 residues. Germline-derived CDR1 and CDR2 are LNHDA and SQIVND (reference sequence). Libraries were prepared by immunoSEQ multiplex PCR; TCRdb keeps only in-frame clonotypes and omits some of them. The table lists more than 65,000 clones, less than 85% of them singletons. As concerns this clone: Its antigen is unknown.

The sequenced sample was peripheral blood, obtained 28 days after the second AZD1222 dose. V is TRBV19 and J is TRBJ1-2, with a weak D call TRBD1 (5 bases). This sequence originates from an adult who received the AZD1222 COVID-19 vaccine. The CDR3: CASSTGTYGYTF. The CDR3 DNA reads as TGTGCCAGTTCAACAGGAACCTATGGCTACACCTTC.